This TCR beta chain was captured by sequencing in a study of breast tumors, draining lymph nodes, adjacent tissues. Study-wide results and caveats: The lymph node origin of tumor T cells was framed as consistent with a hypothesis, not demonstrated. Tumor repertoires ranked between lymph nodes and nontumor tissue in diversity, with V and J gene preferences.

Axillary draining lymph nodes of breast cancer patients supplied the node samples. Via MiXCR, TCRdb re-called the multiplex PCR reads, giving one row per CDR3 protein. The repertoire includes about 100,000 distinct CDR3 sequences, 20% to 25% of them detected once, and less than 1.5% sits in the top ten. Trimming left V 4 bases short and J 2 bases short, with 9 bases between. The CDR3 has 13 amino acids. CDR1 and CDR2 from the germline V gene are MDHEN and SYDVKM. This clonotype was detected many times. No antigen is known for it. The sequencing sample was made of axillary lymph node tissue. The receptor comes from a female donor with breast cancer. Some clones in this sample may be carry-over from other donors' samples. This chain joins TRBV28 and TRBJ2-7; D possibly matches TRBD1 or TRBD2 (5 bases each). The CDR3 nucleotides are TGTGCCAGCAGTTACCAGGGACCCTACGAGCAGTACTTC. It specifies CASSYQGPYEQYF.